This T cell receptor beta chain was sequenced during a study of T cells in localized non-small cell lung cancer. Study-level results: Adjacent lung tissue had a median about 57 of the top 100 clones found in the tumor. Clonality of T cells reached its maximum in uninvolved adjacent lung, surpassing tumor. Prolonged overall survival went with higher T cell density in the blood.

Germline lookup yields CDR1 LGHNT and CDR2 FRNRAP. CDR3 length: 13 amino acids. V was clipped by 2 bases and J by 4 bases, with 5 bases between them. To note about this clone: Its antigen is not identified.

Only in-frame clones appear in the TCRdb table, and some are missing; sequencing was by immunoSEQ multiplex PCR. The sample carries roughly 36,000 clones, roughly nine tenths recorded once. The chain is built from TRBV12-5 and TRBJ2-2, with no clear D. The clonotype originates from a man between 40 and 70 years old with stage II lung adenocarcinoma. Sample: PBMCs, taken before any cancer treatment. CDR3 bases: TGTGCTAGTGGTTTGACTCCCACCGGGGAGCTGTTTTTT. Amino acids: CASGLTPTGELFF. The full variable domain, its missing parts supplied by reference TRBV12-5 and TRBJ2-2, is DARVTQTPRHKVTEMGQEVTMRCQPILGHNTVFWYRQTMMQGLELLAYFRNRAPLDDSGMPKDRFSAEMPDATLATLKIQPSEPRDSAVYFCASGLTPTGELFFGEGSRLTVL.